This note documents a single TCR beta chain sequence. Its antigen is still unknown. The source of the sample is a study of Graves' ophthalmopathy and Graves' hyperthyroidism. Overall study: There was a collection of peripheral blood at initial diagnosis, before any treatment.

V was trimmed by 7 bases and J by 1 base, leaving 13 bases between them. CDR1 SQVTM and CDR2 ANQGSEA come from the germline V gene. The length of the CDR3 is 13 residues. TCR beta CDR3 amplification used RNA transcripts. An opening RT-PCR round employed HTBI primers and preceded a second-round multiplex PCR. Each CDR3 protein gets one entry after TCRdb re-called the multiplex PCR reads with MiXCR. The sample yields approximately 210,000 distinct CDR3 sequences, approximately 28% seen once. Findings and limits, study-wide: Discriminating ophthalmopathy from stable hyperthyroidism, a 13-signature model attained a sensitivity of around 87% and a specificity of approximately 81%.

The authors diagnosed from clinical symptoms, serum thyroxine, TRAb, thyroid ultrasound and orbital computed tomography. PBMCs were density-gradient isolated from about 9.6 ml fresh blood. This TCR derives from a middle-aged man with Graves' ophthalmopathy. The chain couples TRBV29-1 to TRBJ1-2; D is ambiguous. Sample: peripheral blood. The CDR3: CSGVTAVNYGYTF. The CDR3 DNA follows: TGCAGCGGGGTAACAGCTGTTAACTATGGCTACACCTTC.